These T cell receptor beta chains were read from a single sample in a study of T-cell reconstitution after alpha-beta-depleted transplantation in children. MiXCR, applied by TCRdb to the PCR reads, yields one record per CDR3 protein. The data contain roughly 610,000 distinct CDR3 sequences, under 12% of them seen just once; the ten biggest clones take up about 4%. The sample was PBMCs from the stem cell graft donor, taken from the stem cell graft. The source of these receptors is a human donor who donated a stem cell graft to a child with acute myeloid leukemia. Both conserved end residues are part of each CDR3. Fields, in order: V gene, J gene, D gene, clone size, CDR3 protein, CDR3 DNA. D genes are given only for firm matches. Not every row has a clone size; where given, it reads once, few, many or a size class.

>TRBV5-1|TRBJ2-2|TRBD2|few
CASSPGLAGGPSTGELFF
TGCGCCAGCAGCCCAGGACTAGCGGGAGGGCCGAGCACCGGGGAGCTGTTTTTT
>TRBV29-1|TRBJ2-7|TRBD2|few
CSVVWASGFSYEQYF
TGCAGCGTTGTGTGGGCTAGCGGGTTCTCCTACGAGCAGTACTTC
>TRBV11-1|TRBJ1-5|TRBD1|-
CASSPRRRGLFGSNQPQHF
TGTGCCAGCAGCCCAAGGAGGAGGGGGCTATTCGGGAGCAATCAGCCCCAGCATTTT
>TRBV12-3/TRBV12-4|TRBJ2-7|-|-
CASKRETYEQYF
TGTGCCAGCAAGAGGGAAACCTACGAGCAGTACTTC
>TRBV5-6|TRBJ2-6|-|-
CASSLLGSGPSGANVLTF
TGTGCCAGCAGCTTGCTAGGTTCGGGGCCCTCTGGGGCCAACGTCCTGACTTTC
>TRBV20-1|TRBJ2-4|TRBD1|few
CCARPPGQGSGNIQYF
TGCTGTGCTAGGCCTCCGGGACAGGGTTCAGGAAACATTCAGTACTTC
>TRBV5-1|TRBJ2-3|TRBD1|many
CASSPGTGGGTDTQYF
TGCGCCAGCAGCCCCGGGACAGGGGGAGGGACAGATACGCAGTATTTT
>TRBV20-1|TRBJ1-1|-|many
CSARDPGDTEAFF
TGCAGTGCTAGAGACCCAGGGGACACTGAAGCTTTCTTT
>TRBV7-8|TRBJ1-1|-|-
CASSPIRWVPEAFF
TGTGCCAGCAGCCCTATCAGATGGGTCCCTGAAGCTTTCTTT
>TRBV20-1|TRBJ2-2|-|few
CSVSNPNTGELFF
TGCAGTGTCTCTAACCCGAACACCGGGGAGCTGTTTTTT
>TRBV19|TRBJ1-1|-|-
CASSPIGVRTEAFF
TGTGCCAGTAGTCCCATAGGGGTTAGAACTGAAGCTTTCTTT
>TRBV12-3/TRBV12-4|TRBJ2-7|TRBD1|many
CASSYSAGQVAEQYF
TGTGCCAGCAGTTATTCGGCGGGACAGGTAGCCGAGCAGTACTTC
>TRBV9|TRBJ1-1|-|-
CASSVNLETEAFF
TGTGCCAGCAGCGTAAACCTGGAGACTGAAGCTTTCTTT
>TRBV5-5|TRBJ1-1|TRBD1|many
CASSSRKTGVNTEAFF
TGTGCCAGCAGCTCAAGGAAGACAGGGGTGAACACTGAAGCTTTCTTT
>TRBV5-1|TRBJ2-3|-|-
CASSSQGSKSTDTQYF
TGCGCCAGCAGCTCCCAGGGTAGTAAATCCACAGATACGCAGTATTTT
>TRBV12-3/TRBV12-4|TRBJ1-2|-|few
CASSFVARDSYGYTF
TGTGCCAGCAGTTTTGTGGCCAGGGATTCGTATGGCTACACCTTC
>TRBV5-1|TRBJ1-4|-|many
CASSLAGGFEKLFF
TGCGCCAGCAGCTTGGCCGGAGGGTTTGAAAAACTGTTTTTT
>TRBV20-1|TRBJ2-7|-|few
CSAYPPAYEQYF
TGCAGCGCTTATCCCCCGGCATACGAGCAGTACTTC
>TRBV3-1|TRBJ2-5|TRBD2|-
CASSQVEAGGGETQYF
TGTGCCAGCAGCCAAGTTGAAGCGGGAGGAGGAGAGACCCAGTACTTC
>TRBV28|TRBJ2-7|-|few
CAILGPYEQYF
TGTGCCATCCTAGGGCCGTACGAGCAGTACTTC
>TRBV29-1|TRBJ2-7|TRBD1|-
CSVEQGVDEQYF
TGCAGCGTTGAGCAGGGGGTCGACGAGCAGTACTTC
>TRBV27|TRBJ2-1|TRBD1|few
CASSSETGSYNEQFF
TGTGCCAGCAGTTCGGAGACAGGGTCCTACAATGAGCAGTTCTTC
>TRBV7-2|TRBJ2-7|-|-
CASSLGSWLEQYF
TGTGCCAGCAGCTTAGGGTCCTGGCTCGAGCAGTACTTC
>TRBV18|TRBJ2-1|TRBD2|-
CASSPRNSGMSYNEQFF
TGTGCCAGCTCACCACGGAATAGCGGGATGTCCTACAATGAGCAGTTCTTC
>TRBV11-2|TRBJ2-3|-|-
CASSLRDVGDTQYF
TGTGCCAGCAGCTTGAGGGATGTGGGAGATACGCAGTATTTT
>TRBV3-1|TRBJ2-4|-|-
CASSQELAKNIQYF
TGTGCCAGCAGCCAAGAATTAGCCAAAAACATTCAGTACTTC
>TRBV5-5|TRBJ2-5|-|few
CASSSYRAQETQYF
TGTGCCAGCAGCTCTTACAGGGCCCAAGAGACCCAGTACTTC
>TRBV20-1|TRBJ1-5|TRBD1|few
CSASVGTGRNQPQHF
TGCAGTGCTAGTGTCGGGACAGGGCGCAATCAGCCCCAGCATTTT
>TRBV24-1|TRBJ1-5|TRBD1|few
CATSDGTGGYQPQHF
TGTGCCACCAGTGATGGGACAGGGGGTTATCAGCCCCAGCATTTT
>TRBV7-9|TRBJ2-2|-|-
CASSPQGTPNTGELFF
TGTGCCAGCAGCCCACAGGGGACTCCGAACACCGGGGAGCTGTTTTTT
>TRBV20-1|TRBJ2-5|-|few
CSARSQGTETQYF
TGCAGTGCTAGATCTCAGGGTACGGAGACCCAGTACTTC
>TRBV24-1|TRBJ2-7|-|few
CATQIATGKTYEQYF
TGTGCCACCCAGATTGCGACAGGCAAAACCTACGAGCAGTACTTC
>TRBV20-1|TRBJ2-5|-|few
CSARWIADQETQYF
TGCAGTGCTAGATGGATAGCGGACCAAGAGACCCAGTACTTC
>TRBV12-3/TRBV12-4|TRBJ1-1|TRBD1|-
CASSLIQGVGNTEAFF
TGTGCCAGCAGTTTAATACAGGGGGTTGGGAACACTGAAGCTTTCTTT
>TRBV6-2/TRBV6-3|TRBJ1-5|-|many
CASSPPLWVGQPQHF
TGTGCCAGCAGTCCGCCTCTATGGGTTGGTCAGCCCCAGCATTTT
>TRBV12-3/TRBV12-4|TRBJ1-5|-|many
CASSPGHGAAEHF
TGTGCCAGCAGCCCAGGACACGGGGCAGCGGAGCATTTT
>TRBV14|TRBJ2-7|-|-
CASSQVGRSRWEQYF
TGTGCCAGCAGCCAAGTCGGAAGGTCTAGGTGGGAGCAGTACTTC
>TRBV27|TRBJ2-5|-|-
CASKGRRGGFETQYF
TGTGCCAGCAAAGGGCGTCGTGGGGGATTTGAGACCCAGTACTTC